This T cell receptor (beta chain) comes out of a study of blood T cell repertoires in COVID-19. At the level of the study: Both acute and convalescent COVID-19 samples were obtained from the United States, Italy and Spain. T cells, B-cell-depleted T cells, or PBMCs supplied cDNA or gDNA.

CDR1 is MDHEN, CDR2 SYDVKM, per germline. J lost 6 bases, V lost 4 bases, and 8 bases had no gene match. There are 16 residues in the CDR3. Source study methods: Amplified reference gene primers provided the basis for estimating nucleated cell counts. Assay used: immunoSEQ multiplex PCR; TCRdb lists only in-frame clones, some missing. V, J and clone size are those of that table, while D and trimming were read from the DNA. The profile shows hundreds of thousands of clones, 80% to 90% of them singletons. Sequencing was done on a sample of peripheral blood. The chain recombines TRBV28 with TRBJ2-2, with 10 nucleotides matching TRBD1. The receptor was derived from a man older than 75 with acute or convalescent COVID-19. CDR3 loop: CASSSRDRGFAGELFF. CDR3 coding DNA: TGTGCCAGCAGTTCCCGGGACAGGGGTTTCGCCGGGGAGCTGTTTTTT.